This T cell receptor beta chain was obtained from a study of shared clonotypes between healthy human individuals. The CDR3 consists of 13 residues. V lost 0 bases and J 5 bases, leaving 9 bases between the germline ends. Looked up from germline, CDR1 is SGHRS and CDR2 is YFSETQ. This table comes from immunoSEQ multiplex PCR, and its TCRdb copy is limited to in-frame clones, with some not included. The data contain about 1.5 million clones, 95% to 99% of them seen just once; the ten biggest clones take up about 0.4%. This clone is a singleton in its sample. The sequenced material came from naive CD4+ T cells sorted from blood. Specified subset: CD45RA+ positively selected. The TCR originated in a man aged 30 to 39 in good health. This chain connects TRBV5-1 to TRBJ2-7; TRBD1 is a possible D gene (5 bases). CDR3: CASSLARVHEQYF. CDR3 sequence (DNA): TGCGCCAGCAGCTTGGCCAGGGTCCACGAGCAGTACTTC.